One sample yielded the 8 T cell receptor beta chains listed below, sequenced in a study of control samples from healthy donors and cancer patients. Some clones are missing from TCRdb's copy, which holds only in-frame ones; the method was immunoSEQ multiplex PCR. This table holds 400,000 to 450,000 clones, about nine tenths found once. The specimen sequenced was PBMCs. All receptors come from a man aged 35-49 years with head and neck cancer.

This clone was detected only once. The rearrangement links TRBV30 to TRBJ2-3; 12 positions agree with TRBD2. Germline-derived CDR1 and CDR2 are GTSNPN and SVGIG (reference sequence). The CDR3 runs to 19 residues. V lost 0 bases to trimming and J lost 1 base; unmatched junction nucleotides: 11. CDR3 loop: CAWSVPGSSGRAGTDTQYF. In DNA, the CDR3 is TGTGCCTGGAGTGTCCCTGGGTCTAGCGGGAGGGCCGGCACAGATACGCAGTATTTT.

V gene TRBV27 combines with J gene TRBJ2-7; no reliable D call. The CDR3 length is 15 residues. V dropped 6 bases and J dropped 2 bases, with 17 bases sitting between them. Per the germline V gene, CDR1 is MNHEY and CDR2 is SMNVEV (reference sequence). The CDR3 sequence: CASRTLRDGAYEQYF. As DNA, the CDR3 is TGTGCCAGCAGGACGTTGCGTGACGGAGCCTACGAGCAGTACTTC.

With respect to this clone: This CDR3 is also generated by other DNA sequences in the sample. The gene calls are TRBV6-6 and TRBJ2-7; TRBD1 matches at 8 bases. The germline gives CDR1 MNHNY, CDR2 SVGAGI (reference sequence). This CDR3 has 13 residues. V gave up 5 bases and J gave up 3 bases; unmatched junction bases: 3. CDR3 sequence (DNA): TGTGCCAGCAGTCGGACAGGGAACTACGAGCAGTACTTC. Residues: CASSRTGNYEQYF.

CDR3 bases: TGTGCCAGCAGTTTATCCCTGGAGGGGAAGGACGAGCAGTACTTC. The encoded protein is CASSLSLEGKDEQYF. The chain is built from TRBV28 and TRBJ2-7; possible D gene TRBD2, 6 bases. The V gene lost 1 base and the J gene lost 5 bases, with 15 bases spanning the gap. Germline CDR1 reads MDHEN; CDR2 reads SYDVKM. The CDR3 runs 15 residues.

The chain is built from TRBV5-1 and TRBJ1-4, with 10 bases that match TRBD1. CDR1 and CDR2 from the germline V gene are SGHRS and YFSETQ. The junction had 6 bases not matched to a gene; V was cut back by 5 bases and J by 8 bases. The CDR3 covers 14 residues. CDR3 nucleotide sequence: TGCGCCAGCAGAGCCGGGACAGGGGACGAAAAACTGTTTTTT. Translating it yields CASRAGTGDEKLFF.

The rearrangement uses TRBV27 and TRBJ2-7; TRBD1 matches at 9 bases. The J segment lost 4 bases and the V segment lost 1 base, leaving 8 bases of the junction unmatched. CDR3 length: 16 amino acids. Germline V gene lookup returns CDR1 MNHEY and CDR2 SMNVEV (reference sequence). The CDR3 is CASSLYAGQGPYEQYF. DNA for the CDR3: TGTGCCAGCAGTTTATACGCAGGACAGGGGCCTTACGAGCAGTACTTC.

The rearrangement joins TRBV19 to TRBJ1-3, with D unresolved. V gave up 5 bases and J gave up 0 bases, with 8 bases separating them. The CDR3 spans 14 residues. Germline-derived CDR1 and CDR2 are LNHDA and SQIVND (reference sequence). The CDR3 bases are TGTGCCAGTAGTCCCACACGCTCTGGAAACACCATATATTTT. Translating gives CASSPTRSGNTIYF. The whole variable domain, remainder taken from reference TRBV19 and TRBJ1-3, is DGGITQSPKYLFRKEGQNVTLSCEQNLNHDAMYWYRQDPGQGLRLIYYSQIVNDFQKGDIAEGYSVSREKKESFPLTVTSAQKNPTAFYLCASSPTRSGNTIYFGEGSWLTVV.

J is TRBJ2-1 and V is TRBV3-1 (or the pseudogene TRBV3-2); TRBD1 is a possible D gene (6 bases). The length of the CDR3 is 17 residues. V lost 3 bases and J 0 bases, leaving 15 bases between the germline ends. The germline V gene has CDR1 LGHDT and CDR2 YNNKEL (reference sequence). The CDR3 DNA is TGTGCCAGCAGCCAGCCCGGACAGTCCTTCTCCTACAATGAGCAGTTCTTC. Protein: CASSQPGQSFSYNEQFF.